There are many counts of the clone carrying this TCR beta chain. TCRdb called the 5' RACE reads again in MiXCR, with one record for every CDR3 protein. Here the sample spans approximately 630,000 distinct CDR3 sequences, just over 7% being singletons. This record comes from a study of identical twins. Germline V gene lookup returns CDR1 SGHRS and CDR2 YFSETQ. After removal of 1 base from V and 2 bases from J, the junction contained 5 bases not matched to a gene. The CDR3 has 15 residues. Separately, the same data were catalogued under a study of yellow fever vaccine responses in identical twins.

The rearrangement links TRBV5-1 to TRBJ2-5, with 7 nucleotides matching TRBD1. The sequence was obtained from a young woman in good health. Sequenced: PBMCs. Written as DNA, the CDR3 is TGCGCCAGCAGCTTGCGTACAGGGGCACAAGAGACCCAGTACTTC. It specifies CASSLRTGAQETQYF. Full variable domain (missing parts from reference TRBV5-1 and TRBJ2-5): KAGVTQTPRYLIKTRGQQVTLSCSPISGHRSVSWYQQTPGQGLQFLFEYFSETQRNKGNFPGRFSGRQFSNSRSEMNVSTLELGDSALYLCASSLRTGAQETQYFGPGTRLLVL.